This T cell receptor beta chain derives from a study of T cells in tuberculosis. The CDR3 totals 15 residues. The junction had 9 bases not matched to a gene; V was cut back by 5 bases and J by 5 bases. Germline assignment: CDR1 SGHTA and CDR2 FQGTGA. TCRdb's table, derived via immunoSEQ multiplex PCR, lists solely in-frame clones and lacks some. The repertoire holds 30,000 to 35,000 clones, roughly nine tenths seen once, with about 2.2% in the top ten. Sequencing input: PBMCs. The clonotype originates from a donor between 10 and 35 years old with latent tuberculosis or without tuberculosis infection. The V and J genes are TRBV7-3 and TRBJ2-7; 10 nucleotides line up with TRBD2. In nucleotides, the CDR3 is TGTGCCAGCAGCCTCTCTAGCGGGAGCCGGGACGAGCAGTACTTC. Translated: CASSLSSGSRDEQYF.